One and the same sample provided the 32 T cell receptor beta chains below, sequenced in a study of blood T cells in healthy people across ages (dated by TCRdb to about 2015). The library relied on 5' RACE. The instrument was an Illumina HiSeq 2500. A second roughly 7 to 11 cycle PCR used a sample-barcoded 5' primer and a J-beta primer mix. The public reads were quality trimmed at Q25 with fastp and then assembled into clones with MiXCR by TCRdb, keeping productive beta chains. For every CDR3 protein sequence, its rows merge into one entry that carries the most common genes and DNA. This sample holds approximately 1.5 million distinct CDR3 sequences; 30% to 35% were observed only once. Roughly 12% of the sample comes from the top ten. Sample: blood. These receptors were obtained from a woman aged 25 to 39 in good health.

This chain connects TRBV9 to TRBJ2-3; TRBD2 agrees at 8 bases. Germline CDR1 SGDLS, CDR2 YYNGEE. CDR3 size: 13 residues. V lost 3 bases to trimming and J lost 6 bases; unmatched junction nucleotides: 3. The CDR3 protein is CASSGSGTDTQYF. CDR3 nucleotide sequence: TGTGCCAGCAGCGGTAGCGGGACGGATACGCAGTATTTT.

This clonotype was found a few times. The chain links TRBV20-1 to TRBJ2-1; 10 bases are a match to TRBD2. With 8 bases clipped from V and 12 bases from J, the junction kept 7 bases outside the gene matches. Per germline, CDR1 DFQATT and CDR2 SNEGSKA (reference sequence). The CDR3 has 11 amino acids. CDR3 protein: CSPKREGGQFF. CDR3 nucleotide sequence: TGCAGTCCTAAGCGGGAGGGGGGGCAGTTCTTC.

The chain carries TRBV7-2 and TRBJ2-1; 8 bases are shared with TRBD1. The CDR3 contains 18 residues. Germline assignment: CDR1 SGHTA and CDR2 FQGNSA. The V gene end was trimmed by 1 base and the J gene end by 5 bases; junction bases not matched to a gene: 13. The CDR3, as DNA: TGTACCAGCAGCTTAGAGGACAGGGTGACACAGTACCACAATGAGCAGTTCTTC. As protein: CTSSLEDRVTQYHNEQFF.

As regards this clonotype: The junction shows a germline mismatch at one end, possibly a read error. The chain is built from TRBV12-3 or TRBV12-4 and TRBJ2-3, with 14 bases matching TRBD2. The CDR3 spans 14 residues. Written as DNA, the CDR3 is TGTGCCAGCCTGACTAGCGGGAGGGCAGATGCGCAGTATTTT. Translated: CASLTSGRADAQYF.

This clonotype was detected only a few times. This chain links TRBV11-2 with TRBJ2-1; 8 nucleotides agree with TRBD2. This CDR3 region has 19 residues. CDR1 is SGHAT and CDR2 is FQNNGV in the germline V gene. V was clipped by 3 bases and J by 0 bases; unmatched bases: 13. CDR3 sequence reads: CASSLVYSSGRSSYNEQFF. CDR3 nucleotides: TGTGCCAGCAGCTTGGTTTACTCCAGCGGGAGAAGCTCCTACAATGAGCAGTTCTTC.

Concerning this clonotype itself: Since a much larger clone is just one base distant, this may be a read error. The genes are TRBV4-1 and TRBJ1-1, with D possibly being TRBD1 (5 bases). Germline CDR1 reads MGHRA; CDR2 reads YSYEKL. The CDR3 runs to 13 residues. This chain's CDR3 is CARSQGVGTEAFF. DNA for the CDR3: TGCGCCAGGAGCCAAGGGGTGGGCACTGAAGCTTTCTTT.

The chain carries TRBV4-1 and TRBJ2-3, with 8 nucleotides matching TRBD2. The CDR3 runs to 18 residues. CDR1 and CDR2 (germline): MGHRA, YSYEKL. Trimming cost V 1 base and J 0 bases; bases outside gene matches: 9. In DNA, the CDR3 is TGCGCCAGCAGCCAAGCGGCTCTCAGCGGGGGTAGCACAGATACGCAGTATTTT. It codes for CASSQAALSGGSTDTQYF.

This clonotype was seen only a few times. The CDR3 spells CASSLRGYVEAFF. As DNA, the CDR3 is TGTGCCAGCAGTCTCCGGGGGTATGTTGAAGCTTTCTTT. This chain joins TRBV12-3 or TRBV12-4 and TRBJ1-1; the D gene is possibly TRBD1 (5 bases). The CDR3 spans 13 residues. V lost 5 bases, J lost 7 bases, and 14 bases lay in between.

The chain combines TRBV5-1 with TRBJ1-1, with 8 bases aligning to TRBD1. The germline V gene has CDR1 SGHRS and CDR2 YFSETQ. The V and J ends lost 4 bases and 4 bases, in that order; junction bases with no gene match: 12. The CDR3 has 16 amino acids. The DNA for the CDR3 is TGCGCCAGCAGCGATGTAACAGGGGGTTTCAGCACTGAAGCTTTCTTT. It specifies CASSDVTGGFSTEAFF.

The rearrangement links TRBV7-2 to TRBJ1-1, with 7 positions matching TRBD1. Germline CDR1 reads SGHTA; CDR2 reads FQGNSA. V shed 5 bases, J shed 12 bases, and the junction held 18 bases outside the gene matches. The CDR3 length is 15 residues. CDR3 residues: CASSQFWGQGVKPFF. The CDR3 DNA is TGTGCCAGCAGCCAATTTTGGGGGCAGGGGGTTAAACCTTTCTTT.

With respect to this clonotype: A junction end diverges from the germline sequence, so it may reflect a read error. The CDR3 nucleotides are TGTGCCAGCAGCTTCGGACAGAGCAGCTACAGTGAGCAGTTCTTC. Amino acids: CASSFGQSSYSEQFF. The chain couples TRBV7-9 to TRBJ2-1; possible D gene TRBD1, 6 bases. In germline, CDR1 is SEHNR, CDR2 FQNEAQ (reference sequence). The CDR3 sequence is 15 residues long.

This clonotype was seen a few times. The chain is built from TRBV6-1 and TRBJ1-5; D remains ambiguous. V dropped 7 bases and J dropped 3 bases, with 10 bases sitting between them. The CDR3 totals 13 residues. Germline values: CDR1 MNHNS, CDR2 SASEGT. As DNA, the CDR3 is TGTGCCAGCATTGCGGGCTCCAATCAGCCCCAGCATTTT. Encoded protein: CASIAGSNQPQHF.

The chain uses TRBV5-1 and TRBJ2-7; D remains ambiguous. The length of the CDR3 is 15 residues. Germline CDR1 is SGHRS and CDR2 is YFSETQ. Trimming shortened V by 0 bases and J by 5 bases, and 15 bases separated the two germline ends. The CDR3 DNA is TGCGCCAGCAGCTTGGCGTCAGGAAGCTATCACGAGCAGTACTTC. Its translation: CASSLASGSYHEQYF.

This clonotype has only a few counts. The chain employs TRBV20-1 and TRBJ2-4; weak D call: TRBD1 (6 bases). V was shortened by 8 bases and J by 2 bases, with 16 bases between the two germline ends. Germline-derived CDR1 and CDR2 are DFQATT and SNEGSKA (reference sequence). This CDR3 comprises 14 residues. The CDR3 spells CSLWGPGTKNIQYF. As DNA, the CDR3 is TGCAGTCTCTGGGGGCCGGGGACCAAAAACATTCAGTACTTC.

The chain combines TRBV7-6 with TRBJ1-4; TRBD1 is a possible D gene (5 bases). CDR1 is SGHVS, CDR2 FNYEAQ, per germline. The CDR3 is 16 amino acids. V was cut by 10 bases and J by 4 bases, with 22 bases left in between. CDR3 DNA sequence: TGTGCCACTCCAAAATCGGCAGGGCCCCTTAATGAAAAACTGTTTTTT. This gives the protein CATPKSAGPLNEKLFF.

The rearrangement links TRBV30 to TRBJ2-7; TRBD1 might be the D (6 bases). The germline V and J ends were trimmed by 5 bases and 0 bases, with 14 bases remaining between them. Germline CDR1 is GTSNPN and CDR2 is SVGIG (reference sequence). This CDR3 spans 14 amino acids. CDR3 bases: TGTGCCTGGGGAAGGGGGACAAACTCCTACGAGCAGTACTTC. The encoded protein is CAWGRGTNSYEQYF. Drawing the rest from reference TRBV30 and TRBJ2-7, the complete variable domain is SQTIHQWPATLVQPVGSPLSLECTVEGTSNPNLYWYRQAAGRGLQLLFYSVGIGQISSEVPQNLSASRPQDRQFILSSKKLLLSDSGFYLCAWGRGTNSYEQYFGPGTRLTVT.

This clonotype was detected a few times. CDR3 sequence: CSAPSRSSYNEQFF. DNA of the CDR3: TGCAGTGCTCCCAGTCGCAGCTCCTACAATGAGCAGTTCTTC. The genes are TRBV20-1 and TRBJ2-1; D is unclear. The V gene lost 5 bases and the J gene lost 0 bases, with 11 bases spanning the gap. The CDR3 runs to 14 residues. Germline values: CDR1 DFQATT, CDR2 SNEGSKA (reference sequence).

The chain joins TRBV12-3 or TRBV12-4 to TRBJ2-3; tentatively, D is TRBD2 (6 bases). The CDR3 runs 13 residues. The CDR3 DNA follows: TGTGCGATCGGGGGACCATACACAGATACGCAGTATTTT. Its protein is CAIGGPYTDTQYF.

About this clonotype itself: Compared with germline, one end of the junction differs, possibly owing to a read error. V gene TRBV4-1 combines with J gene TRBJ2-1; D uncertain. CDR1 is MGHRA and CDR2 is YSYEKL in the germline V gene. This CDR3 comprises 17 residues. The CDR3 is CASSQETSGGVENEQIF. CDR3 bases: TGCGCCAGCAGCCAAGAGACGTCCGGCGGTGTGGAGAATGAGCAGATCTTC.

This clonotype was recorded many times. The chain employs TRBV13 and TRBJ2-7; 9 bases line up with TRBD2. In germline, CDR1 is PRHDT, CDR2 FYEKMQ (reference sequence). The CDR3 runs to 15 residues. Unmatched junction bases numbered 7, after V lost 4 bases and J lost 3 bases. The chain's CDR3 is CASSSWTSVGYEQYF. The DNA of the CDR3 is TGTGCCAGCAGCTCCTGGACTAGCGTAGGCTACGAGCAGTACTTC.

Many counts were recorded for this clonotype. The V call is TRBV10-3, the J call TRBJ2-7; D perhaps matches TRBD2 (6 bases). The germline V gene encodes CDR1 ENHRY and CDR2 SYGVKD. V was shortened by 3 bases and J by 0 bases, with 9 bases between the two germline ends. The CDR3 extends over 14 amino acids. CDR3 sequence (DNA): TGTGCCATCAGTGACGGCGGGGCCTCCTACGAGCAGTACTTC. Protein sequence: CAISDGGASYEQYF.

Concerning this clonotype: A much larger clone differs by one base, so this may be a read error. The DNA of the CDR3 is TGCAGCGGACAGATCCTTAACACAGATACGCAGTATTTT. Its translation is CSGQILNTDTQYF. The chain uses TRBV29-1 and TRBJ2-3; the D gene is possibly TRBD1 (5 bases). Germline CDR1 reads SQVTM; CDR2 reads ANQGSEA. CDR3 size: 13 residues. V was shortened by 7 bases and J by 2 bases, with 13 bases between the two germline ends.

CDR3 bases: TGTGCCAGCAGGTCAGAACCCGGGGCCAACGTCCTGACTTTC. It codes for CASRSEPGANVLTF. The rearrangement links TRBV6-2 or TRBV6-3 to TRBJ2-6; unclear D gene. CDR1 and CDR2 (germline): MNHEY, SVGEGT. The V and J ends lost 6 bases and 4 bases respectively, with 10 bases between them. CDR3 size: 14 residues.

This clonotype was picked up a small number of times. The rearrangement uses TRBV3-1 and TRBJ1-2; D gene uncertain. This CDR3 comprises 12 residues. V was shortened by 0 bases and J by 10 bases, with 9 bases between the two germline ends. Germline lookup yields CDR1 LGHDT and CDR2 YNNKEL (reference sequence). The CDR3 sequence is CASSQEETLYTF. CDR3 nucleotides: TGTGCCAGCAGCCAAGAGGAGACTCTCTACACCTTC. Based on the CDR3 plus reference TRBV3-1 and TRBJ1-2, the full variable domain is DTAVSQTPKYLVTQMGNDKSIKCEQNLGHDTMYWYKQDSKKFLKIMFSYNNKELIINETVPNRFSPKSPDKAHLNLHINSLELGDSAVYFCASSQEETLYTFGSGTRLTVV.

V gene TRBV7-6 combines with J gene TRBJ2-1, with unresolved D. Trimming stripped 5 bases from V and 2 bases from J, with 7 bases between. Germline V gives CDR1 SGHVS, CDR2 FNYEAQ. This CDR3 region has 13 residues. DNA for the CDR3: TGTGCCAGCAGCCATGGGACCTACAATGAGCAGTTCTTC. It translates to CASSHGTYNEQFF.

This clonotype was seen once. The chain combines TRBV6-6 with TRBJ1-1; TRBD1 matches at 9 bases. The CDR3 is made up of 15 amino acids. The V gene end was trimmed by 7 bases and the J gene end by 0 bases; junction bases not matched to a gene: 6. Germline V gene lookup returns CDR1 MNHNY and CDR2 SVGAGI (reference sequence). CDR3 in DNA: TGTGCCAGCACCCGAGGGACAGGGATGAACACTGAAGCTTTCTTT. Protein sequence: CASTRGTGMNTEAFF.

There are a few counts of this clonotype. V usage is TRBV12-3 or TRBV12-4 and J usage is TRBJ2-7; D tentatively reads TRBD1 or TRBD2 (7 bases each). This CDR3 is built from 14 residues. V was cut by 4 bases and J by 4 bases, with 14 bases left in between. The CDR3: CASSSTGRGYEQYF. Here the CDR3 DNA reads TGTGCCAGCAGTTCGACAGGGAGGGGATACGAGCAGTACTTC.

The CDR3 region is CASSLGQGLTDTQYF. CDR3 sequence (DNA): TGTGCCAGCAGTTTAGGACAGGGGTTGACAGATACGCAGTATTTT. The V gene is TRBV12-3 or TRBV12-4, the J gene TRBJ2-3; 8 bases align to TRBD1. The J segment lost 3 bases and the V segment lost 1 base, leaving 3 bases of the junction unmatched. CDR3 length equals 15 residues.

This clonotype was seen a few times. This chain links TRBV27 with TRBJ2-3, with D possibly TRBD2 on 5 matching bases. The V end lost 2 bases, the J end lost 7 bases, and 13 bases lay between the germline ends. The CDR3 contains 14 residues. The germline V gene has CDR1 MNHEY and CDR2 SMNVEV (reference sequence). This CDR3 reads CASSLASFGNTQYF. In nucleotides, the CDR3 is TGTGCCAGCAGTTTAGCGTCTTTCGGGAATACGCAGTATTTT.

In DNA form, the CDR3 reads TGTGCCAGCAGCCAAGTCGGAGCTCCGGGGGAGACCCAGTACTTC. This codes for CASSQVGAPGETQYF. J is TRBJ2-5 and V is TRBV3-1; D is perhaps TRBD2 (5 bases). Germline loops: CDR1 LGHDT, CDR2 YNNKEL (reference sequence). CDR3 length: 15 residues. V gave up 1 base and J gave up 5 bases, with 14 bases separating them.

The chain combines TRBV20-1 with TRBJ2-2; 9 bases match TRBD2. Germline CDR1 DFQATT, CDR2 SNEGSKA (reference sequence). This CDR3 is built from 18 residues. Trimming removed 7 bases from V and 1 base from J; junction bases left unmatched: 16. Here the CDR3 reads CSGSGKLAGMQNTGELFF. CDR3 DNA: TGCAGTGGTTCAGGGAAGCTAGCGGGAATGCAGAACACCGGGGAGCTGTTTTTT.

This chain uses TRBV14 with TRBJ2-5; D ambiguous. Between the trimmed V and J ends, which lost 1 base and 7 bases, there was a span of 10 bases. CDR1 is SGHDN, CDR2 FVKESK, per germline. The CDR3 runs 13 residues. The CDR3 spells CASSQGLVGTQYF. The CDR3 DNA sequence: TGTGCCAGCAGCCAAGGACTCGTGGGGACCCAGTACTTC.